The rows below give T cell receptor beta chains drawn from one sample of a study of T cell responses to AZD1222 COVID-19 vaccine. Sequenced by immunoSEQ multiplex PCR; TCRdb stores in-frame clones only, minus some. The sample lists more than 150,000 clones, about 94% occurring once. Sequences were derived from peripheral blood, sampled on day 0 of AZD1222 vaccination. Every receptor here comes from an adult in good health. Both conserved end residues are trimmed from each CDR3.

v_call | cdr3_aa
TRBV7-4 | ASSPSNEKLF
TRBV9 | ASSLSGDRGFGEKLF
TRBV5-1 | ASSLDGRGNTIY
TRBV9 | ASSRGEGRGGNTIY
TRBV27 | ASRTGSLYGYT
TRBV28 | ASSSLAARGPDTQY
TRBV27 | ASSPGQGTTEAF
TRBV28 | ASRNMENSPLH
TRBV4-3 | ASSQEREYGYT
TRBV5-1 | ASSPTRINTGELF
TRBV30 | AWSVLQGAYGYT
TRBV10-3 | AIRTGLAGVQTTYEQY
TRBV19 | ASSIPVGASTEAF
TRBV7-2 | ASSLVLGGGSYEQY
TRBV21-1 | ASSKRIETSGSRAPGEQF
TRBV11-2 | ASRSDRTNSPLH